This T cell receptor (beta chain) derives from a study of shared clonotypes between healthy human individuals. Whole-study context: The study drew on a couple of women and three men aged 18 to 49 as donors.

The assay was immunoSEQ multiplex PCR, and TCRdb's table has in-frame clones only and misses some. The table records roughly 2.6 million clones, more than 90% of them present only once. This CDR3 spans 13 amino acids. Germline CDR1 is LGHNA and CDR2 is YSLEER. V was trimmed by 0 bases and J by 5 bases, leaving 8 bases between them. Turning to this clone: Its antigen is as yet unknown. The identical CDR3 is also encoded by other nucleotide sequences in the sample.

Overall study results and limits: Read depth was anticipated to influence clonotype sharing among donors. Researchers sampled only blood; tissue repertoires likely differ.

The sequence was obtained from a man younger than 35 in good health. The source material was naive CD4+ T cells sorted from blood. This sample's subset: CD45RA+ positively selected. The chain carries TRBV4-3 and TRBJ2-7, with D possibly being TRBD1 or TRBD2 (5 bases each). This CDR3 reads CASSQDRGHEQYF. The DNA of the CDR3 is TGCGCCAGCAGCCAAGATCGGGGACACGAGCAGTACTTC.